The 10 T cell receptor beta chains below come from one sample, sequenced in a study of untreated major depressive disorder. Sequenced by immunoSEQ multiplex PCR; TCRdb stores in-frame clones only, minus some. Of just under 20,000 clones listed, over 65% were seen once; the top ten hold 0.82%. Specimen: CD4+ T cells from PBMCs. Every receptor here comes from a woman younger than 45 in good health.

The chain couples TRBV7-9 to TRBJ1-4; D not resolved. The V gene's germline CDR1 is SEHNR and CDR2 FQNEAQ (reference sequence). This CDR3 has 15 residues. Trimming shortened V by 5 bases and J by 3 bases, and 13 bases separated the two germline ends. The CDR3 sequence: CASSLNIGANEKLFF. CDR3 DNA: TGTGCCAGCAGCCTAAATATCGGGGCTAATGAAAAACTGTTTTTT.

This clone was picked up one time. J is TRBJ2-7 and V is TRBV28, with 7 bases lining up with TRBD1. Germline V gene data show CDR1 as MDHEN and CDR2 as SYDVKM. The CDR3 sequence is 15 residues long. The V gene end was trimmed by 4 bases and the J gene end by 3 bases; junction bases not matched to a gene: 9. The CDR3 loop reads CASSSSGTERYEQYF. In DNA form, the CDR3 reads TGTGCCAGCAGTTCCTCCGGGACAGAACGCTACGAGCAGTACTTC.

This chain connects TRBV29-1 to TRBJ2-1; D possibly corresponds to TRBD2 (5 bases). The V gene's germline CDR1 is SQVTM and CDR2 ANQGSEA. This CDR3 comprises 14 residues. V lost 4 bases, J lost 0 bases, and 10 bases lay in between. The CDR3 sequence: CSVAPGSSYNEQFF. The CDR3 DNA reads TGCAGCGTTGCCCCGGGGAGCTCCTACAATGAGCAGTTCTTC.

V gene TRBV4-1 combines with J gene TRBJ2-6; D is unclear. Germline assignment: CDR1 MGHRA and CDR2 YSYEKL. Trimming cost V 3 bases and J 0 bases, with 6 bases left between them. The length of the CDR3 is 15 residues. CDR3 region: CASSQGNSGANVLTF. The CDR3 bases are TGCGCCAGCAGCCAGGGGAACTCTGGGGCCAACGTCCTGACTTTC.

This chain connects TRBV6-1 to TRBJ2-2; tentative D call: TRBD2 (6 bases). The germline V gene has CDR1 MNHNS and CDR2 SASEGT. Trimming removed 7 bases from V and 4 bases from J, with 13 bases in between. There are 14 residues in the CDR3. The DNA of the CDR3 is TGTGCCAGCACGGGGGTATCGGGCACCGGGGAGCTGTTTTTT. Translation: CASTGVSGTGELFF.

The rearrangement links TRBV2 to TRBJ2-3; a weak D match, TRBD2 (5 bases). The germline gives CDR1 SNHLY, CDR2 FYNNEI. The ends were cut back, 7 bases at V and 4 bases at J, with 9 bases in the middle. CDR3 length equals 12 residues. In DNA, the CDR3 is TGTGCCAGCACGTGGGAGTCAGATACGCAGTATTTT. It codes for CASTWESDTQYF.

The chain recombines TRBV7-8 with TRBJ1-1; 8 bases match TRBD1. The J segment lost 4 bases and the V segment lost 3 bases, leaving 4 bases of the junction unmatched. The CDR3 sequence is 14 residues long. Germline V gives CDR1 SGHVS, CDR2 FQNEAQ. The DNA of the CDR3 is TGTGCCAGCAGCTTGGACAGGGCGGGCACTGAAGCTTTCTTT. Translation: CASSLDRAGTEAFF.

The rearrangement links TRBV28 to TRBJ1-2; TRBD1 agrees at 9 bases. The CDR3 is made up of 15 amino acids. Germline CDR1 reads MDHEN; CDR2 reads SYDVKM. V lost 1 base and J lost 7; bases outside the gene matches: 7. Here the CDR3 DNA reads TGTGCCAGCAGTTTATTTAACAGGGGGCAATCTGGCTACACCTTC. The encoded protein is CASSLFNRGQSGYTF.

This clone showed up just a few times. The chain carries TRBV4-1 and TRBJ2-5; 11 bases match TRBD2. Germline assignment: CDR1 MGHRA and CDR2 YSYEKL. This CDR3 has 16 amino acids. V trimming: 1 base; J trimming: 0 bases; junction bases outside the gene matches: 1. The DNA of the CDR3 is TGCGCCAGCAGCCAAGGGGGACTAGCGGACCAAGAGACCCAGTACTTC. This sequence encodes CASSQGGLADQETQYF.

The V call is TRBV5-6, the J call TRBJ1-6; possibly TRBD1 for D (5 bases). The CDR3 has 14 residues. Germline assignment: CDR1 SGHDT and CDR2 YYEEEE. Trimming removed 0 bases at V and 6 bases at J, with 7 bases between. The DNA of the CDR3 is TGTGCCAGCAGCTTGGCGCAGGGTAATTCACCCCTCCACTTT. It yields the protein CASSLAQGNSPLHF.